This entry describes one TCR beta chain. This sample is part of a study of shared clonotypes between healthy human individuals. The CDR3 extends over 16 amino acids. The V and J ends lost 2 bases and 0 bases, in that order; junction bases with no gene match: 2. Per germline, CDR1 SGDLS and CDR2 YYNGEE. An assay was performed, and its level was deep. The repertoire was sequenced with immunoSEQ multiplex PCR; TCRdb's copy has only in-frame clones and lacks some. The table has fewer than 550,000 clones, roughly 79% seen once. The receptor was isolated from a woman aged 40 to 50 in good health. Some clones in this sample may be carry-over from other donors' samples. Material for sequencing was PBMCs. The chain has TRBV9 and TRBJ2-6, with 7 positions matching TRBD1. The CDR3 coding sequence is TGTGCCAGCAGCGTCGACAGGGACTCTGGGGCCAACGTCCTGACTTTC. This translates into CASSVDRDSGANVLTF.